A single sample gave rise to the 8 T cell receptor beta chains below, sequenced in a study of blood T cells in healthy people across ages. A sample-barcoded 5' primer and a J-beta primer mix were used in a second PCR of about 7 to 12 cycles. A single record per CDR3 protein comes from TCRdb applying MiXCR to the 5' RACE reads. The data show hundreds of thousands of distinct CDR3 sequences, around 36% seen once. Specimen: blood. The receptor source for this set is a man in his late teens or twenties in good health.

With regard to this clonotype: The junction and the germline gene differ at one end; a read error may be behind it. The chain recombines TRBV4-1 with TRBJ1-4, with a tentative D call TRBD1 (6 bases). This CDR3 has 15 amino acids. Germline V gene data show CDR1 as MGHRA and CDR2 as YSYEKL. The CDR3 is CASGQLTGVDEKLFF. For the CDR3, the DNA is TGCGCCAGCGGCCAATTGACAGGAGTCGATGAAAAACTGTTTTTT.

As concerns this clonotype: A much bigger clone sits one base away, suggesting this may be a read error. This chain connects TRBV7-2 to TRBJ2-3; no clear D gene. The CDR3 contains 14 residues. CDR1 SGHTA and CDR2 FQGNSA come from the germline V gene. CDR3 nucleotide sequence: TGTGCCAGCAGCTTAGGGTCAGGCACAGATATGCAGTATTTT. Residues: CASSLGSGTDMQYF.

CDR3 sequence: CSVALLAVQETQYF. The CDR3 coding sequence is TGCAGCGTTGCCCTACTAGCGGTACAAGAGACCCAGTACTTC. The chain combines TRBV29-1 with TRBJ2-5; 8 nucleotides line up with TRBD2. Germline-derived CDR1 and CDR2 are SQVTM and ANQGSEA. Trimming removed 4 bases from V and 2 bases from J; junction bases left unmatched: 6. This CDR3 has 14 residues. Looking up the rest from reference TRBV29-1 and TRBJ2-5 gives the full variable domain: SAVISQKPSRDICQRGTSLTIQCQVDSQVTMMFWYRQQPGQSLTLIATANQGSEATYESGFVIDKFPISRPNLTFSTLTVSNMSPEDSSIYLCSVALLAVQETQYFGPGTRLLVL.

V gene TRBV7-8 combines with J gene TRBJ1-1; 7 bases are shared with TRBD1. J gave up 1 base and V 5 bases, and 10 bases lay outside the gene matches. Germline V lookup: CDR1 SGHVS, CDR2 FQNEAQ. The CDR3 runs 16 residues. This chain's CDR3 is CASSAGLQGTNTEAFF. Written as DNA, the CDR3 is TGTGCCAGCAGCGCCGGACTACAGGGGACGAACACTGAAGCTTTCTTT.

V usage is TRBV6-2 or TRBV6-3 and J usage is TRBJ2-1; 8 bases fit TRBD1. The DNA end lines up better with TRBJ2-7; the J call may be wrong. The CDR3 is made up of 15 amino acids. From germline, CDR1 is MNHEY and CDR2 SVGEGT. The CDR3 DNA is TGTGCCAGCAGTCCGGACAGGGTACCCTACAATGAGCAGTACTTC. Encoded protein: CASSPDRVPYNEQYF.

The chain combines TRBV14 with TRBJ1-1; weak D call: TRBD1 (5 bases). The germline V gene has CDR1 SGHDN and CDR2 FVKESK. V lost 0 bases and J 1 base, leaving 15 bases between the germline ends. This CDR3 region has 17 residues. The CDR3 is CASSQDFRSRENTEAFF. The CDR3 nucleotides are TGTGCCAGCAGCCAAGATTTCAGGAGCAGGGAGAACACTGAAGCTTTCTTT.

The genes are TRBV18 and TRBJ2-3; 9 bases align to TRBD2. With V trimmed by 1 base and J by 8 bases, 16 bases remained unmatched. The CDR3 consists of 18 residues. Germline V lookup: CDR1 KGHSH, CDR2 LQKENI. The CDR3 nucleotides read TGTGCCAGCTCACCACTTAGTGCGGCGGGGGGGCCAACCGGTACGCAGTATTTT. This encodes CASSPLSAAGGPTGTQYF. The whole variable domain, remainder taken from reference TRBV18 and TRBJ2-3, is NAGVMQNPRHLVRRRGQEARLRCSPMKGHSHVYWYRQLPEEGLKFMVYLQKENIIDESGMPKERFSAEFPKEGPSILRIQQVVRGDSAAYFCASSPLSAAGGPTGTQYFGPGTRLTVL.

The chain links TRBV20-1 to TRBJ1-6; possible D gene TRBD1, 5 bases. There are 11 residues in the CDR3. Germline V gene sequence: CDR1 DFQATT, CDR2 SNEGSKA (reference sequence). V was shortened by 6 bases and J by 8 bases, with 8 bases between the two germline ends. Here the CDR3 DNA reads TGCAGTGCCTTAGGGGATTCACCCCTCCACTTT. The encoded protein is CSALGDSPLHF.